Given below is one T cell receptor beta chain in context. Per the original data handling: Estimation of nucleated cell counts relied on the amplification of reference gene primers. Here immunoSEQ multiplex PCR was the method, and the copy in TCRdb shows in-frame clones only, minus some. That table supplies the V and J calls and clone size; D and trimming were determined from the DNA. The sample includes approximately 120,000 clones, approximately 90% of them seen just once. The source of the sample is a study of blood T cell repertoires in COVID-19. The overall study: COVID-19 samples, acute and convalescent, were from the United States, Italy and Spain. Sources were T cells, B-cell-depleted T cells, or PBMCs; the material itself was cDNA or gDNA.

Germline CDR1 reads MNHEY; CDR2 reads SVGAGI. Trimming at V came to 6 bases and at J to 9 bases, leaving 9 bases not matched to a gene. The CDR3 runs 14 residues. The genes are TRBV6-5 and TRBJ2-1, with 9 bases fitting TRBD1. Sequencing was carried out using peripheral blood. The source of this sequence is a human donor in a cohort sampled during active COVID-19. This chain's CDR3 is CASSIGQGISEQFF. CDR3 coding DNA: TGTGCCAGCAGCATCGGACAGGGGATCAGTGAGCAGTTCTTC.